These 8 T cell receptor beta chains were all obtained from the same sample, sequenced in a study of OX40 agonist ivuxolimab in advanced cancers. The protocol was immunoSEQ multiplex PCR, while the TCRdb copy is restricted to in-frame clones and leaves out a portion. The repertoire has over 35,000 clones, around 90% of them found once; the top ten carry approximately 10%. The material was CD4+ or CD8+ T cells sorted from blood, obtained in a trial of the OX40 agonist ivuxolimab. These receptors originate from an adult with an advanced solid tumor such as melanoma, head and neck, liver or kidney cancer.

The V gene is TRBV11-2, the J gene TRBJ2-5; no reliable D call. This CDR3 spans 15 amino acids. CDR1 and CDR2 from the germline V gene are SGHAT and FQNNGV. The V end was cut by 0 bases, the J end by 0 bases, with 8 bases between. This chain's CDR3 is CASSLEAPYQETQYF. The CDR3 nucleotides read TGTGCCAGCAGCTTAGAGGCGCCATACCAAGAGACCCAGTACTTC.

Concerning this clone: At one end the junction does not follow the germline gene, possibly because of a read error. This sequence joins TRBV7-7 and TRBJ2-7; tentatively, D is TRBD1 or TRBD2 (5 bases each). The V gene's germline CDR1 is SSHAT and CDR2 FNYEAQ (reference sequence). The CDR3 has 14 amino acids. CDR3 sequence: CASSPLGAEGEQYF. DNA for the CDR3: TGTGCTAGCAGTCCCCTCGGGGCAGAAGGCGAGCAGTACTTC.

The chain combines TRBV2 with TRBJ2-7, with unresolved D. This CDR3 comprises 14 residues. CDR1 SNHLY and CDR2 FYNNEI come from the germline V gene. Trimming cost V 5 bases and J 4 bases, with 15 bases left between them. CDR3 DNA: TGTGCCAGCAGTCCCCTGGCGACATCTTACGAGCAGTACTTC. Translation: CASSPLATSYEQYF.

The CDR3 here is CASSESPSGRDGGELFF. The CDR3 DNA is TGTGCCAGCAGCGAATCCCCTAGCGGGAGGGACGGCGGGGAGCTGTTTTTT. V and J are TRBV6-4 and TRBJ2-2; 12 bases align to TRBD2. The germline CDR1 and CDR2 sequences are MRHNA and SNTAGT. The length of the CDR3 is 17 residues. V lost 6 bases, J lost 7 bases, and 12 bases stayed unmatched.

This chain links TRBV9 with TRBJ1-6; unclear D gene. There are 16 residues in the CDR3. The ends were cut back, 0 bases at V and 4 bases at J, with 11 bases in the middle. From germline, CDR1 is SGDLS and CDR2 YYNGEE. CDR3 in DNA: TGTGCCAGCAGCGTAGGGGAGTTTCTATATAATTCACCCCTCCACTTT. As protein: CASSVGEFLYNSPLHF. Looking up the rest from reference TRBV9 and TRBJ1-6 gives the full variable domain: DSGVTQTPKHLITATGQRVTLRCSPRSGDLSVYWYQQSLDQGLQFLIQYYNGEERAKGNILERFSAQQFPDLHSELNLSSLELGDSALYFCASSVGEFLYNSPLHFGNGTRLTVT.

The chain employs TRBV27 and TRBJ2-3, with D unclear. V lost 5 bases, J lost 8 bases, and 11 bases lay in between. The CDR3 covers 12 residues. CDR1 and CDR2 from the germline V gene are MNHEY and SMNVEV (reference sequence). The CDR3 region has the DNA TGTGCCAGCAGTCCGGGCGCACCTACGCAGTATTTT. This translates into CASSPGAPTQYF.

The V and J genes are TRBV7-9 and TRBJ2-1; D unresolved. The length of the CDR3 is 13 residues. V was shortened by 5 bases and J by 5 bases, with 10 bases between the two germline ends. Germline V gene data show CDR1 as SEHNR and CDR2 as FQNEAQ (reference sequence). Written as DNA, the CDR3 is TGTGCCAGCAGCCCCCCGCTGGACAATGAGCAGTTCTTC. Its translation is CASSPPLDNEQFF. Filled out from reference TRBV7-9 and TRBJ2-1, the complete variable domain reads DTGVSQNPRHKITKRGQNVTFRCDPISEHNRLYWYRQTLGQGPEFLTYFQNEAQLEKSRLLSDRFSAERPKGSFSTLEIQRTEQGDSAMYLCASSPPLDNEQFFGPGTRLTVL.

The chain joins TRBV13 to TRBJ2-1; D not resolved. The V gene lost 10 bases and the J gene lost 0 bases, with 22 bases spanning the gap. CDR1 PRHDT and CDR2 FYEKMQ come from the germline V gene (reference sequence). The CDR3 has 17 residues. This CDR3 reads CATAALWGYSSYNEQFF. DNA for the CDR3: TGTGCCACCGCGGCTCTGTGGGGATACAGCTCCTACAATGAGCAGTTCTTC.